These T cell receptor beta chains were read from a single sample in a study of cytomegalovirus exposure and HLA in healthy donors. The method was immunoSEQ multiplex PCR; TCRdb's version includes in-frame clones alone and lacks a portion of them. The sample carries over 150,000 clones, roughly 87% recorded once. The sample taken for sequencing was PBMCs. Every receptor here comes from a girl under three years old in good health and CMV-seronegative. The CDR3 runs from the conserved cysteine through the conserved F or W. A D gene is named only where the DNA matches it firmly. The listing skips clone size in some rows; elsewhere it reads once, few, many or a size class.

clone_size,d_call,v_call,j_call,cdr3_aa,cdr3_nt
-,-,TRBV5-4,TRBJ1-2,CASSPGLQGFRNGYTF,TGTGCCAGCAGCCCGGGCCTACAGGGTTTCAGGAATGGCTACACCTTC
-,-,TRBV14,TRBJ2-1,CASSQDVDTTPGLTTRLAYNEQFF,TGTGCCAGCAGCCAAGATGTCGACACTACACCGGGACTCACGACGAGGTTAGCTTACAATGAGCAGTTCTTC
once,-,TRBV9,TRBJ2-1,CASSVLGGSYNEQFF,TGTGCCAGCAGCGTGCTCGGGGGATCCTACAATGAGCAGTTCTTC
once,TRBD1,TRBV29-1,TRBJ1-2,CSVEATGANYGYTF,TGCAGCGTTGAAGCGACAGGGGCTAACTATGGCTACACCTTC
-,TRBD2,TRBV7-8,TRBJ2-7,CASSLAPGGRTYEQYF,TGTGCCAGCAGCTTAGCCCCGGGGGGGCGGACCTACGAGCAGTACTTC
-,-,TRBV7-9,TRBJ2-5,CASCRWGETQYF,TGTGCCAGCTGTCGGTGGGGCGAGACCCAGTACTTC
-,-,TRBV9,TRBJ2-1,CASSVSPGNSYNEQFF,TGTGCCAGCAGCGTTTCCCCCGGTAACTCCTACAATGAGCAGTTCTTC
-,TRBD1,TRBV19,TRBJ1-6,CASSIIPNKQGAKSPLHF,TGTGCCAGTAGTATAATCCCAAACAAACAGGGGGCTAAATCACCCCTCCACTTT
-,-,TRBV4-1,TRBJ2-7,CASSQEFTSRYEQYF,TGCGCCAGCAGCCAAGAATTTACTTCCCGCTACGAGCAGTACTTC
-,-,TRBV30,TRBJ1-3,CAWGPFGRARGNTIYF,TGTGCCTGGGGCCCCTTTGGCAGGGCGCGTGGAAACACCATATATTTT
-,-,TRBV20-1,TRBJ2-7,CSAMDSYEQYF,TGCAGTGCCATGGACAGCTACGAGCAGTACTTC
few,-,TRBV7-9,TRBJ2-2,CASSPTGSVTGELFF,TGTGCCAGCAGCCCGACAGGTTCGGTCACCGGGGAGCTGTTTTTT
-,TRBD1,TRBV7-8,TRBJ1-1,CASSLVYRGQGTEAFF,TGTGCCAGCAGCTTAGTGTACAGGGGGCAGGGCACTGAAGCTTTCTTT
once,TRBD1,TRBV11-2,TRBJ2-7,CASSYGTGYEQYF,TGTGCCAGCAGCTACGGGACAGGCTACGAGCAGTACTTC
few,TRBD1,TRBV25-1,TRBJ1-3,CASSDDRGGNTIYF,TGTGCCAGCAGCGACGACAGGGGCGGAAACACCATATATTTT
-,TRBD2,TRBV6-1,TRBJ2-4,CASSEGVGTSGSWGVLAKNIQYF,TGTGCCAGCAGTGAAGGTGTCGGGACTAGCGGGAGTTGGGGAGTTCTAGCCAAAAACATTCAGTACTTC